This T cell receptor delta chain originates from a study of gamma-delta T cells after stem cell transplantation. This clone showed up just a few times. The protein TCRdb lists belongs to a much larger clone and differs from this DNA's translation at residue 6, which points to a read error; the protein shown is made from the DNA. Germline V CDR1 and CDR2: TSWWSYY, QGS. With 9 bases clipped from V and 4 bases from J, the junction kept 21 bases outside the gene matches. The CDR3 sequence is 18 residues long. With CATT, TCRdb re-called clones from the RT-PCR reads. There are about 1,300 delta-chain clones in the sample; over 1.5% occur only once, and around 22% lies in the top ten.

Sequenced input: gamma-delta T cells. V gene TRDV1 combines with J gene TRDJ1; TRDD3 agrees at 9 bases. The TCR was taken from a human donor. It is not recorded whose cells these are; they may come from a transplant donor. The CDR3 region has the DNA TGTGCTCTCCCTACTACTCCTACGTGGACTGGGGGACTCGATAAACTCATCTTT. Its protein product is CALPTTPTWTGGLDKLIF.